This T cell receptor (beta chain) was identified in a study of T cells in localized non-small cell lung cancer. Study-wide points: Longer overall survival was linked to higher blood T cell density. Tumor showed lower T cell clonality than uninvolved adjacent lung, where it was highest.

This CDR3 contains 16 residues. As for this clone: Its antigen is unknown.

Only in-frame clones appear in the TCRdb table, and some are missing; sequencing was by immunoSEQ multiplex PCR. Found here are under 40,000 clones, just under 80% of them singletons; the top ten hold about 35%. The specimen comprised peripheral blood, sampled before any cancer treatment. The clonotype originates from a male donor aged 60 or over with stage II squamous cell lung carcinoma. The chain joins TRBV7-5 to TRBJ2-7; TRBD1 is the table's D call, not checked against the DNA. TRBV7-5 constitutes a pseudogene. The CDR3 DNA reads as TGTGCCAGAAGCTCCCAGGGGGGGACAGGTTCCTACGAGCAGTACTTC. It is translated as CARSSQGGTGSYEQYF.